Here is one T cell receptor beta chain with its context. The sample contains more than one DNA sequence encoding this CDR3. The method was immunoSEQ multiplex PCR; TCRdb's version includes in-frame clones alone and lacks a portion of them. The data contain a few hundred thousand clones, approximately 83% of them singletons. These data are taken from a study of blood T cell repertoires in COVID-19. V was clipped by 3 bases and J by 0 bases; unmatched bases: 2. CDR3 length: 15 residues. The germline V gene encodes CDR1 LGHDT and CDR2 YNNKEL (reference sequence). The chain is built from TRBV3-1 (or the pseudogene TRBV3-2) and TRBJ2-3; 8 bases fit TRBD2. This clonotype was obtained from a woman aged 45-65 years who had recovered from COVID-19. Sequenced input: PBMCs or T cells enriched from blood (not recorded which). CDR3 DNA sequence: TGTGCCAGCAGCCAGTCTAGCGGGAGCACAGATACGCAGTATTTT. It translates to CASSQSSGSTDTQYF.